One and the same sample provided the 29 T cell receptor beta chains below, sequenced in a study of OX40 agonist ivuxolimab in advanced cancers. Profiling relied on immunoSEQ multiplex PCR, and the TCRdb table lists in-frame clones only, not all of them. The data contain some 70,000 clones, roughly nine tenths of them singletons. This sample comprised CD4+ or CD8+ T cells sorted from blood, obtained in a trial of the OX40 agonist ivuxolimab. These receptors were obtained from an adult with an advanced solid tumor such as melanoma, head and neck, liver or kidney cancer.

A remark on this clone: The sample contains more than one DNA sequence encoding this CDR3. The chain combines TRBV11-2 with TRBJ1-3; 7 nucleotides match TRBD1. With 3 bases clipped from V and 2 bases from J, the junction kept 7 bases outside the gene matches. This CDR3 is 16 amino acids long. Germline V gene data show CDR1 as SGHAT and CDR2 as FQNNGV. CDR3 nucleotide sequence: TGTGCCAGCAGCTTGCTAAGGGGGCGAACTGGAAACACCATATATTTT. This codes for CASSLLRGRTGNTIYF.

The chain joins TRBV19 to TRBJ1-3, with 7 bases aligning to TRBD1. The CDR3 sequence is 14 residues long. Germline values: CDR1 LNHDA, CDR2 SQIVND (reference sequence). Trimming at V came to 8 bases and at J to 2 bases, leaving 6 bases not matched to a gene. CDR3 in DNA: TGTGCCAGTCGACGACAGGGTCCTGGAAACACCATATATTTT. Encoded protein: CASRRQGPGNTIYF. The full variable domain, in which reference TRBV19 and TRBJ1-3 provide the parts outside the CDR3, is DGGITQSPKYLFRKEGQNVTLSCEQNLNHDAMYWYRQDPGQGLRLIYYSQIVNDFQKGDIAEGYSVSREKKESFPLTVTSAQKNPTAFYLCASRRQGPGNTIYFGEGSWLTVV.

The chain recombines TRBV7-2 with TRBJ1-1; 10 nucleotides line up with TRBD1. CDR3 length equals 14 residues. Germline V CDR1 and CDR2: SGHTA, FQGNSA. Trimming cost V 5 bases and J 6 bases; bases outside gene matches: 6. The CDR3 nucleotides are TGTGCCAGCAGCCTGGACAGGGGGAGGGCTGAAGCTTTCTTT. Translation: CASSLDRGRAEAFF.

This chain links TRBV18 with TRBJ1-4, with 10 positions matching TRBD1. Germline V lookup: CDR1 KGHSH, CDR2 LQKENI. Trimming removed 3 bases from V and 0 bases from J; junction bases left unmatched: 7. The length of the CDR3 is 18 residues. This chain's CDR3 is CASSPWTGGITTNEKLFF. The CDR3 DNA sequence: TGTGCCAGCTCACCCTGGACAGGGGGTATTACAACTAATGAAAAACTGTTTTTT. The full variable domain, with the rest looked up from reference TRBV18 and TRBJ1-4, is NAGVMQNPRHLVRRRGQEARLRCSPMKGHSHVYWYRQLPEEGLKFMVYLQKENIIDESGMPKERFSAEFPKEGPSILRIQQVVRGDSAAYFCASSPWTGGITTNEKLFFGSGTQLSVL.

The chain has TRBV9 and TRBJ1-6; D is possibly TRBD1 (6 bases). The germline V and J ends were trimmed by 3 bases and 8 bases, with 9 bases remaining between them. The CDR3 is made up of 13 amino acids. Per germline, CDR1 SGDLS and CDR2 YYNGEE. The CDR3 protein is CASSARTDSPLHF. CDR3 nucleotide sequence: TGTGCCAGCAGCGCCCGGACAGATTCACCCCTCCACTTT.

The chain links TRBV6-5 to TRBJ2-7, with 7 bases aligning to TRBD1. There are 14 residues in the CDR3. The V gene end was trimmed by 6 bases and the J gene end by 11 bases; junction bases not matched to a gene: 16. Germline assignment: CDR1 MNHEY and CDR2 SVGAGI. The CDR3 is CASRAGTVSTSEYF. CDR3 nucleotide sequence: TGTGCCAGCAGAGCCGGGACAGTTTCTACGAGCGAGTACTTC.

V usage is TRBV7-2 and J usage is TRBJ2-7, with TRBD1 identical over 9 bases. V shed 1 base, J shed 3 bases, and the junction held 4 bases outside the gene matches. There are 15 residues in the CDR3. The germline V gene has CDR1 SGHTA and CDR2 FQGNSA. CDR3 region: CASSLEGTGYYEQYF. DNA of the CDR3: TGTGCCAGCAGCTTAGAGGGGACAGGGTACTACGAGCAGTACTTC.

This clone has only a few counts. The chain uses TRBV30 and TRBJ1-2; D uncertain. CDR1 GTSNPN and CDR2 SVGIG come from the germline V gene (reference sequence). V gave up 4 bases and J gave up 4 bases, with 10 bases separating them. This CDR3 is 12 amino acids long. In nucleotides, the CDR3 is TGTGCCTGGAATCGAGGCGGCTATGGCTACACCTTC. It translates to CAWNRGGYGYTF. Supplemented by reference TRBV30 and TRBJ1-2, the full variable domain reads SQTIHQWPATLVQPVGSPLSLECTVEGTSNPNLYWYRQAAGRGLQLLFYSVGIGQISSEVPQNLSASRPQDRQFILSSKKLLLSDSGFYLCAWNRGGYGYTFGSGTRLTVV.

The chain joins TRBV5-8 to TRBJ2-7, with no clear D. The germline V and J ends were trimmed by 4 bases and 5 bases, with 13 bases remaining between them. Germline V CDR1 and CDR2: SGHTS, YDEGEE. The length of the CDR3 is 13 residues. Written as DNA, the CDR3 is TGTGCCAGCAGCCCGCCGAGGAGAAACGAGCAGTACTTC. This translates into CASSPPRRNEQYF.

The rearrangement joins TRBV5-1 to TRBJ2-3, with D perhaps matching TRBD2 (6 bases). Trimming cost V 1 base and J 1 base, with 7 bases left between them. The CDR3 runs to 14 residues. Germline V gene lookup returns CDR1 SGHRS and CDR2 YFSETQ. The CDR3 sequence is CASSLSSGTDTQYF. The CDR3 DNA reads as TGCGCCAGCAGCTTGTCTAGCGGCACAGATACGCAGTATTTT.

About this clone itself: One end of the junction varies from germline; a read error may be responsible. Other DNA sequences in this sample translate to the same CDR3. This chain uses TRBV6-1 with TRBJ1-4; unclear D gene. CDR1 and CDR2 (germline): MNHNS, SASEGT. The CDR3 contains 15 residues. The CDR3 nucleotides read TGTGCCAGCAGTGAAAGGTTGAACTCCCATGAAAAGCTGTTTTTT. Amino acids: CASSERLNSHEKLFF.

V usage is TRBV7-9 and J usage is TRBJ2-7; D is perhaps TRBD1 (6 bases). This CDR3 region has 12 residues. Trimming pared 5 bases from V and 2 bases from J, leaving 7 bases between. CDR1 is SEHNR and CDR2 is FQNEAQ in the germline V gene (reference sequence). The CDR3 sequence: CASSTGPYEQYF. CDR3 sequence (DNA): TGTGCCAGCAGCACAGGGCCCTACGAGCAGTACTTC.

This clone was observed a single time. The chain has TRBV10-3 and TRBJ2-1; 7 bases map to TRBD1. CDR1 and CDR2 (germline): ENHRY, SYGVKD. The CDR3 has 17 residues. J gave up 0 bases and V 3 bases, and 8 bases lay outside the gene matches. In DNA form, the CDR3 reads TGTGCCATCAGTGACTCCTCGACAGGGAGCTCCTACAATGAGCAGTTCTTC. It yields the protein CAISDSSTGSSYNEQFF.

The genes are TRBV6-6 and TRBJ1-5, with D perhaps matching TRBD1 (5 bases). Per the germline V gene, CDR1 is MNHNY and CDR2 is SVGAGI (reference sequence). The CDR3 sequence is 13 residues long. V was cut by 6 bases and J by 4 bases, with 10 bases left in between. The CDR3 region has the DNA TGTGCCAGCAGCTATGACAGAAATCAGCCCCAGCATTTT. It specifies CASSYDRNQPQHF.

V is TRBV5-6 and J is TRBJ1-1; 7 bases are shared with TRBD1. The CDR3 is 16 residues long. The V segment lost 4 bases and the J segment 1 base; nucleotides outside the gene matches: 10. Germline assignment: CDR1 SGHDT and CDR2 YYEEEE. This CDR3 is CASSRDSTIRNTEAFF. DNA for the CDR3: TGTGCCAGCAGCCGGGACAGCACGATACGGAACACTGAAGCTTTCTTT.

This rearrangement joins TRBV6-1 to TRBJ2-1; 8 positions agree with TRBD1. This CDR3 spans 13 amino acids. Losses at the gene ends were 7 bases for V and 8 bases for J; bases not matched to a gene: 7. Germline-derived CDR1 and CDR2 are MNHNS and SASEGT. This chain's CDR3 is CASNKDRVYEQFF. The CDR3 DNA reads as TGTGCCAGCAATAAGGACAGGGTATATGAGCAGTTCTTC.

This clone was recorded once. The chain links TRBV4-1 to TRBJ1-2; D may be TRBD1 (6 bases). Per the germline V gene, CDR1 is MGHRA and CDR2 is YSYEKL. The CDR3 has 16 amino acids. Trimming took 1 base from V and 0 from J, leaving 12 bases between them. CDR3 loop: CASSQVGQGTNYGYTF. The CDR3 DNA follows: TGCGCCAGCAGCCAAGTAGGCCAGGGGACTAACTATGGCTACACCTTC.

The chain recombines TRBV29-1 with TRBJ1-1; unclear D gene. This CDR3 spans 12 amino acids. The V and J ends lost 4 bases and 1 base respectively, with 7 bases between them. Per germline, CDR1 SQVTM and CDR2 ANQGSEA. CDR3 sequence: CSVVRANTEAFF. The CDR3, as DNA: TGCAGCGTTGTTCGAGCGAACACTGAAGCTTTCTTT.

The chain carries TRBV30 and TRBJ1-2; no firm D call. The CDR3 is 14 residues long. Germline V gene data show CDR1 as GTSNPN and CDR2 as SVGIG (reference sequence). The CDR3 region is CAQVRRFSNYGYTF. The CDR3 bases are TGTGCTCAAGTACGAAGGTTTTCTAACTATGGCTACACCTTC.

The chain has TRBV5-4 and TRBJ1-2; 9 bases are shared with TRBD1. Germline V lookup: CDR1 SGHNT, CDR2 YYREEE (reference sequence). V was clipped by 3 bases and J by 5 bases; unmatched bases: 8. CDR3 length: 15 residues. CDR3 DNA sequence: TGTGCCAGCAGCTCTAACAGGGGGCGCGGGTATGGCTACACCTTC. It specifies CASSSNRGRGYGYTF.

The chain uses TRBV7-6 and TRBJ2-3, with 7 bases lining up with TRBD1. From germline, CDR1 is SGHVS and CDR2 FNYEAQ. Germline trimming cut 4 bases from V and 1 base from J; bases unmatched to any gene: 8. This CDR3 has 16 residues. The CDR3 region is CASSSPPGQRTDTQYF. CDR3 sequence (DNA): TGTGCCAGCAGCTCACCGCCGGGACAGCGCACAGATACGCAGTATTTT.

This chain connects TRBV6-5 to TRBJ1-6, with unresolved D. The V and J ends lost 0 bases and 6 bases respectively, with 9 bases between them. Germline V lookup: CDR1 MNHEY, CDR2 SVGAGI. This CDR3 is built from 15 residues. CDR3 bases: TGTGCCAGCAGTTACTCGAAAGGAGGTAATTCACCCCTCCACTTT. Protein: CASSYSKGGNSPLHF.

This clone was recorded once. The rearrangement joins TRBV27 to TRBJ2-3; 8 positions match TRBD2. The ends lost 8 bases at V and 5 bases at J; junction bases unmatched: 12. The germline V gene has CDR1 MNHEY and CDR2 SMNVEV (reference sequence). This CDR3 has 15 residues. CDR3 protein: CASSPGAGVRDTQYF. CDR3 nucleotide sequence: TGTGCCAGCTCCCCAGGAGCGGGGGTTAGAGATACGCAGTATTTT.

The chain couples TRBV10-3 to TRBJ1-2, with D maybe TRBD1 (6 bases). The CDR3 contains 15 residues. Germline-derived CDR1 and CDR2 are ENHRY and SYGVKD. Trimming shortened V by 8 bases and J by 4 bases, and 20 bases separated the two germline ends. The CDR3 DNA follows: TGTGCCATCGACTCGGGACAAGGTTTGAGCTATGGCTACACCTTC. It yields the protein CAIDSGQGLSYGYTF.

The chain combines TRBV18 with TRBJ1-1; 12 bases agree with TRBD1. With 4 bases clipped from V and 2 bases from J, the junction kept 8 bases outside the gene matches. The length of the CDR3 is 17 residues. Germline CDR1 is KGHSH and CDR2 is LQKENI. The DNA for the CDR3 is TGTGCCAGCTCACGTCCCGGGACAGGGGGCGGCAACACTGAAGCTTTCTTT. This encodes CASSRPGTGGGNTEAFF.

This clone has more than one count but fewer than ten. J is TRBJ1-2 and V is TRBV7-2; D is unclear. This CDR3 has 16 amino acids. Trimming shortened V by 1 base and J by 2 bases, and 14 bases separated the two germline ends. The germline CDR1 and CDR2 sequences are SGHTA and FQGNSA. The CDR3 loop is CASSLEGSAKNYGYTF. CDR3 DNA sequence: TGTGCCAGCAGCTTAGAAGGGTCAGCTAAAAACTATGGCTACACCTTC.

The chain combines TRBV20-1 with TRBJ1-4; D gene ambiguous. The germline V gene has CDR1 DFQATT and CDR2 SNEGSKA (reference sequence). This CDR3 spans 11 amino acids. The ends were cut back, 6 bases at V and 10 bases at J, with 12 bases in the middle. The CDR3 reads CSAADRGKLFF. In DNA form, the CDR3 reads TGCAGTGCCGCGGACCGGGGAAAACTGTTTTTT.

V gene TRBV29-1 combines with J gene TRBJ1-1; unclear D gene. The CDR3 sequence is 12 residues long. Trimming removed 6 bases at V and 0 bases at J, with 8 bases between. Germline assignment: CDR1 SQVTM and CDR2 ANQGSEA. CDR3 in amino acids: CSVLPLNTEAFF. For the CDR3, the DNA is TGCAGCGTGCTGCCCCTGAACACTGAAGCTTTCTTT.

J is TRBJ2-1 and V is TRBV29-1, with 9 positions matching TRBD1. Looked up from germline, CDR1 is SQVTM and CDR2 is ANQGSEA. The CDR3 is made up of 13 amino acids. The V and J ends lost 2 bases and 9 bases, in that order; junction bases with no gene match: 5. As DNA, the CDR3 is TGCAGCGTTGAAAAAACAGGGGGCGGTGAGCAGTTCTTC. Translated, it gives CSVEKTGGGEQFF.